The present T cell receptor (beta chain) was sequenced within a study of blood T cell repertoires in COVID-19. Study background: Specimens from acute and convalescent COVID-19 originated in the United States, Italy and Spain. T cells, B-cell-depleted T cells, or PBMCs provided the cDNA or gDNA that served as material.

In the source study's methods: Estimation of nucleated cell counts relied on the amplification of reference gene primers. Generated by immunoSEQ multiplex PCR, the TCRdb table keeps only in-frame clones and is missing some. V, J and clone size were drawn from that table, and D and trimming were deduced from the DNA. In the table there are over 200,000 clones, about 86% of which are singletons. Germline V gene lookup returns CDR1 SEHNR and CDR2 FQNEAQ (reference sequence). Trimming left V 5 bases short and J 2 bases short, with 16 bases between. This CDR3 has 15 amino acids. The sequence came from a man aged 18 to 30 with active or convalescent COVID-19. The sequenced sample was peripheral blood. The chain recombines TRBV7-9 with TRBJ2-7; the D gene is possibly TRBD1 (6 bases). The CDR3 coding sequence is TGTGCCAGCAGCCCGACCGGGACACTTCCCTACGAGCAGTACTTC. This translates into CASSPTGTLPYEQYF.